Shown below are 21 T cell receptor beta chains from a single sample sequenced in a study of T cell repertoires in cytomegalovirus infection. No cognate antigen is known for these TCRs. TCRdb itself ran the reads through MiXCR, one entry per CDR3 protein. The sample has a few hundred thousand distinct CDR3 sequences, 30% to 40% seen once. Sequenced material: cultured PBMCs, taken from culture after CMV antigen stimulation. These receptors originate from a human donor in good health (CMV status not recorded). Some clones in this sample may be carry-over from other donors' samples.

This chain links TRBV6-5 with TRBJ2-5; 12 positions match TRBD2. The V segment lost 6 bases and the J segment 9 bases; nucleotides outside the gene matches: 8. The CDR3 extends over 14 amino acids. Germline values: CDR1 MNHEY, CDR2 SVGAGI. CDR3 amino acids: CASRLAGGGQPQYF. In DNA form, the CDR3 reads TGTGCCAGCAGGCTAGCGGGGGGGGGTCAACCCCAGTACTTC.

The V and J genes are TRBV6-6 and TRBJ2-1, with 12 bases matching TRBD2. V lost 10 bases and J lost 6; bases outside the gene matches: 10. The CDR3 is made up of 15 amino acids. Looked up from germline, CDR1 is MNHNY and CDR2 is SVGAGI (reference sequence). CDR3 protein: CAIQLALAGGNEQFF. The CDR3 DNA reads TGTGCCATCCAGTTAGCACTAGCGGGAGGCAATGAGCAGTTCTTC.

This clonotype showed up just a few times. A clone one base away is much larger, so this may be a read error. The DNA of the CDR3 is TGTGCCAGCAGCCCTAGCGGGAGCTACTACAATGAGCAGTTCTTC. Translating it yields CASSPSGSYYNEQFF. The chain recombines TRBV5-4 with TRBJ2-1; TRBD2 matches at 10 bases. The CDR3 is 15 residues long. CDR1 and CDR2 from the germline V gene are SGHNT and YYREEE (reference sequence). With 4 bases clipped from V and 3 bases from J, the junction kept 4 bases outside the gene matches.

The chain couples TRBV24-1 to TRBJ1-5; no clear D. The V end was cut by 5 bases, the J end by 9 bases, with 13 bases between. The CDR3 has 13 residues. Germline CDR1 reads KGHDR; CDR2 reads SFDVKD. CDR3 DNA sequence: TGTGCCACCAGTGTGAACCGGATAGGGCCCCAGCATTTT. This sequence encodes CATSVNRIGPQHF.

The rearrangement joins TRBV6-2 or TRBV6-3 to TRBJ2-1; 11 bases align to TRBD1. CDR1 is MNHEY, CDR2 SVGEGT, per germline. V was clipped by 1 base and J by 6 bases; unmatched bases: 8. This CDR3 spans 17 amino acids. CDR3 residues: CASSYFKPGQGVNEQFF. The CDR3 coding sequence is TGTGCCAGCAGTTACTTTAAACCGGGACAGGGGGTCAATGAGCAGTTCTTC.

This chain joins TRBV29-1 and TRBJ1-2; possibly TRBD1 for D (5 bases). Trimming removed 2 bases at V and 11 bases at J, with 18 bases between. The CDR3 spans 13 residues. CDR1 is SQVTM, CDR2 ANQGSEA, per germline. In DNA form, the CDR3 reads TGCAGCGTTGAACCATCGGGGAGGGGTGGATACACCTTC. Amino acids: CSVEPSGRGGYTF.

The chain recombines TRBV29-1 with TRBJ2-3; D not certain. There are 12 residues in the CDR3. CDR1 is SQVTM, CDR2 ANQGSEA, per germline. V lost 0 bases to trimming and J lost 5 bases, with 6 bases between them. CDR3 in DNA: TGCAGCGTTGAAGATCAAGGAGATACGCAGTATTTT. This gives the protein CSVEDQGDTQYF.

The genes are TRBV7-3 and TRBJ2-1, with 7 nucleotides matching TRBD1. This CDR3 has 15 amino acids. V lost 6 bases, J lost 3 bases, and 8 bases stayed unmatched. Germline CDR1 is SGHTA and CDR2 is FQGTGA. The CDR3 DNA reads as TGTGCCAGCAGTAAACGACAGGGAAACTACAATGAGCAGTTCTTC. It specifies CASSKRQGNYNEQFF.

This clonotype turned up a few times. The V call is TRBV11-2, the J call TRBJ2-1; tentatively, D is TRBD1 (5 bases). The CDR3 is 12 amino acids. In germline, CDR1 is SGHAT, CDR2 FQNNGV. Trimming removed 2 bases at V and 10 bases at J, with 9 bases between. CDR3: CASSLFRQEQFF. The CDR3 DNA follows: TGTGCCAGCAGCTTATTCCGACAGGAGCAGTTCTTC.

The DNA of the CDR3 is TGTGCCAGCAGCTCTACAGGGGGATTGAACACTGAAGCTTTCTTT. As protein: CASSSTGGLNTEAFF. V and J are TRBV11-2 and TRBJ1-1, with TRBD1 identical over 8 bases. Germline-derived CDR1 and CDR2 are SGHAT and FQNNGV. This CDR3 region has 15 residues. V shed 4 bases, J shed 0 bases, and the junction held 4 bases outside the gene matches.

This chain joins TRBV7-6 and TRBJ1-3; D gene ambiguous. CDR3 length: 16 residues. Between the trimmed V and J ends, which lost 1 base and 3 bases, there was a span of 13 bases. Per the germline V gene, CDR1 is SGHVS and CDR2 is FNYEAQ. CDR3 amino acids: CASSLEPGRFGNTIYF. CDR3 nucleotide sequence: TGTGCCAGCAGCTTAGAACCGGGAAGGTTTGGAAACACCATATATTTT.

This clonotype occurred a few times. This chain links TRBV23-1 with TRBJ2-3; tentative D call: TRBD2 (6 bases). TRBV23-1 is an ORF for which the function is uncertain. The V gene lost 3 bases and the J gene lost 0 bases, with 16 bases spanning the gap. The CDR3 has 17 residues. The CDR3 here is CASSQAGLFPSTDTQYF. The CDR3 coding sequence is TGCGCCAGCAGTCAGGCGGGACTTTTCCCTAGCACAGATACGCAGTATTTT.

The CDR3 sequence is CATSGVFTDTQYF. The CDR3 coding sequence is TGTGCCACCAGTGGGGTGTTCACAGATACGCAGTATTTT. The chain has TRBV24-1 and TRBJ2-3; D uncertain. The V end lost 5 bases, the J end lost 2 bases, and 7 bases lay between the germline ends. There are 13 residues in the CDR3. Looked up from germline, CDR1 is KGHDR and CDR2 is SFDVKD.

The V gene is TRBV12-3 or TRBV12-4, the J gene TRBJ2-3, with TRBD1 identical over 7 bases. After removal of 5 bases from V and 4 bases from J, the junction contained 6 bases not matched to a gene. This CDR3 is built from 14 residues. The chain's CDR3 is CASSKTGVSDTQYF. CDR3 bases: TGTGCCAGCAGTAAAACAGGGGTTTCAGATACGCAGTATTTT.

The chain carries TRBV6-4 and TRBJ2-2; D not certain. The germline V gene encodes CDR1 MRHNA and CDR2 SNTAGT. CDR3 length: 14 amino acids. V was pared by 0 bases and J by 1 base, with 3 bases between. The CDR3 DNA reads as TGTGCCAGCAGTGACTCGGGGAACACCGGGGAGCTGTTTTTT. Translating it yields CASSDSGNTGELFF.

J is TRBJ2-2 and V is TRBV4-3; 10 nucleotides line up with TRBD2. CDR1 and CDR2 from the germline V gene are LGHNA and YSLEER. V lost 0 bases, J lost 5 bases, and 3 bases stayed unmatched. This CDR3 has 16 residues. CDR3: CASSQDLAGVTGELFF. CDR3 nucleotide sequence: TGCGCCAGCAGCCAAGATCTAGCGGGAGTTACCGGGGAGCTGTTTTTT.

The V and J genes are TRBV7-9 and TRBJ1-2; D is unclear. Germline CDR1 is SEHNR and CDR2 is FQNEAQ (reference sequence). The V end lost 6 bases, the J end lost 0 bases, and 5 bases lay between the germline ends. This CDR3 comprises 12 residues. CDR3 DNA sequence: TGTGCCAGCAGGGACCCTAACTATGGCTACACCTTC. Translating it yields CASRDPNYGYTF.

The chain employs TRBV12-3 or TRBV12-4 and TRBJ1-4; D unresolved. The CDR3 is 14 residues long. Deletions cut 3 bases from V and 4 bases from J, with 9 bases between. CDR3 residues: CASSFSTFNEKLFF. The CDR3 DNA reads as TGTGCCAGCAGTTTCAGTACCTTTAATGAAAAACTGTTTTTT.

This clonotype was seen a few times. V gene TRBV28 combines with J gene TRBJ2-7; D uncertain. Looked up from germline, CDR1 is MDHEN and CDR2 is SYDVKM. V was clipped by 4 bases and J by 1 base, with 11 bases between them. The CDR3 is 14 amino acids. CDR3 region: CASSSRTQSYEQYF. The DNA of the CDR3 is TGTGCCAGCAGTTCTCGGACCCAGTCCTACGAGCAGTACTTC.

This chain connects TRBV12-3 or TRBV12-4 to TRBJ2-5, with D possibly being TRBD1 (6 bases). This CDR3 region has 13 residues. Trimming stripped 6 bases from V and 5 bases from J, with 13 bases between. CDR3 in DNA: TGTGCCAGCAGGGTACAGGGATCCGAGACCCAGTACTTC. Its protein product is CASRVQGSETQYF.

Only a few counts were recorded for this clonotype. The chain recombines TRBV6-5 with TRBJ2-3; D not certain. Germline-derived CDR1 and CDR2 are MNHEY and SVGAGI. Trimming took off 2 bases at V and 3 bases at J, with 6 bases between the two ends. The CDR3 runs 13 residues. CDR3 nucleotides: TGTGCCAGCAGTTACCGGCGGACAGATACGCAGTATTTT. Translating it yields CASSYRRTDTQYF.